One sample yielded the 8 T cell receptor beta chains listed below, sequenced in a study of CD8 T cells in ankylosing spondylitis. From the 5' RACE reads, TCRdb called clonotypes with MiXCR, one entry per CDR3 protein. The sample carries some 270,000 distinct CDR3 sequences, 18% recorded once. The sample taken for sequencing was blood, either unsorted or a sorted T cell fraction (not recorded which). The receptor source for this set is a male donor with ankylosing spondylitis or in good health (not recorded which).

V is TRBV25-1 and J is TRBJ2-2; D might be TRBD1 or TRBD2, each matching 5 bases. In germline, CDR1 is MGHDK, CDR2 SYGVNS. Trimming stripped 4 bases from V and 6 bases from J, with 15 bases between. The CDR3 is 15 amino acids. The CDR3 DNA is TGTGCCAGCAGTGTCCTCACCCCGGGGCCCGGGGAGCTGTTTTTT. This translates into CASSVLTPGPGELFF.

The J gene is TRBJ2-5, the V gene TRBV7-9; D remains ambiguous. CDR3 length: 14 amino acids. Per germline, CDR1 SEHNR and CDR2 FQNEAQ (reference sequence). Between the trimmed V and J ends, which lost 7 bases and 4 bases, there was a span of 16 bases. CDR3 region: CASTPADLGETQYF. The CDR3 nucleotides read TGTGCCAGCACCCCTGCGGATTTAGGAGAGACCCAGTACTTC.

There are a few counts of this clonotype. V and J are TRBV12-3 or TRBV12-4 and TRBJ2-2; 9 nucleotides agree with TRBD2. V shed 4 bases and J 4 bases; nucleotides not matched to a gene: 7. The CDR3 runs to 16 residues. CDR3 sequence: CASSSSTSGRTGELFF. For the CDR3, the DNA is TGTGCCAGCAGTTCCTCTACTAGCGGGCGCACCGGGGAGCTGTTTTTT.

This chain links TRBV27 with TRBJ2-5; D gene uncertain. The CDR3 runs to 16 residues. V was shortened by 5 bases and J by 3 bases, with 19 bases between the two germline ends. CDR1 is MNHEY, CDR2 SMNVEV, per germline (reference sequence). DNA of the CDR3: TGTGCCAGCAGTAGCTTAACGGGTATGCTAAAAGAGACCCAGTACTTC. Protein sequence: CASSSLTGMLKETQYF.

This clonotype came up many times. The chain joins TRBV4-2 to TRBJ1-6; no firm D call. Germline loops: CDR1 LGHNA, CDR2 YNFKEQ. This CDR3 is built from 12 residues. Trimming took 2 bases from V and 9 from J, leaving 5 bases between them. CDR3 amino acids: CASSQIGSPLHF. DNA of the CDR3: TGTGCCAGCAGCCAAATAGGTTCACCCCTCCACTTT.

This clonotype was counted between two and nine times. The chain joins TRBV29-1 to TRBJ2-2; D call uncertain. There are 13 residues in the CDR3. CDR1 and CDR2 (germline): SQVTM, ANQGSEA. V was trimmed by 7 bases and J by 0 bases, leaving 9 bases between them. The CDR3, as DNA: TGCAGCGGGTCTAATACGAACACCGGGGAGCTGTTTTTT. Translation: CSGSNTNTGELFF.

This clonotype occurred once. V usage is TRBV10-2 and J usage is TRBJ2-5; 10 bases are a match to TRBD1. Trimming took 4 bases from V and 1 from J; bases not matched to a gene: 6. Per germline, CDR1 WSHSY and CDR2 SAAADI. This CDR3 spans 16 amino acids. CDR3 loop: CASSGPGQGTQETQYF. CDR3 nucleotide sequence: TGCGCCAGCAGTGGACCGGGACAGGGGACCCAAGAGACCCAGTACTTC.

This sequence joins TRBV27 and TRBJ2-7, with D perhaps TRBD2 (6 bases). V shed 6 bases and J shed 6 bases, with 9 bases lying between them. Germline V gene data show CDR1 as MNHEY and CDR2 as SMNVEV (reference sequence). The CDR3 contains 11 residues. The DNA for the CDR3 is TGTGCCAGCAGCCGCGGGACCGAGCAGTACTTC. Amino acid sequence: CASSRGTEQYF.